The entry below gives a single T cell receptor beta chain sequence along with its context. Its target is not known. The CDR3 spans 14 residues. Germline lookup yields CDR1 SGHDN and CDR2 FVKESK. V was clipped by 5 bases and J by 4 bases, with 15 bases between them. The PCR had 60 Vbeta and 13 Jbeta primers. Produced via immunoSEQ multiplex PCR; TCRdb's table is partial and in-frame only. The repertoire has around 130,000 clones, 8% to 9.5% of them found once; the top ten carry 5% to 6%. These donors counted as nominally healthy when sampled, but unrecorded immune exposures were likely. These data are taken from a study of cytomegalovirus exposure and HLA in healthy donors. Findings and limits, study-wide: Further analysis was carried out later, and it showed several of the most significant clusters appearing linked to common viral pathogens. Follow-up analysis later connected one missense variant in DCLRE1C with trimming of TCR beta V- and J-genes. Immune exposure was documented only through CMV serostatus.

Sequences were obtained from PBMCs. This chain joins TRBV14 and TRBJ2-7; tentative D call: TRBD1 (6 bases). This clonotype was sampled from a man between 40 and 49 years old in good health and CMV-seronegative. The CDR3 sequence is CASSSSTGPYEQYF. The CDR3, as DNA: TGTGCCAGCAGCTCATCCACAGGGCCTTACGAGCAGTACTTC.